The 6 T cell receptor beta chains reported below all come from one sample, sequenced in a study of blood T cell repertoires in COVID-19. Sequencing was performed with immunoSEQ multiplex PCR; in TCRdb, only in-frame clones are kept and a portion is missing. The data show 200,000 to 250,000 clones, 84% seen once. The sequencing sample was made of PBMCs or T cells enriched from blood (not recorded which). The receptor set was obtained from a woman in her 40s who had recovered from COVID-19.

The chain has TRBV4-1 and TRBJ2-3; 15 nucleotides agree with TRBD2. Trimming at V came to 4 bases and at J to 4 bases, leaving 9 bases not matched to a gene. Germline CDR1 MGHRA, CDR2 YSYEKL. This CDR3 is 18 amino acids long. The CDR3 coding sequence is TGCGCCAGCAGCCCACCGGGACTAGCGGGAGGAGGGGCAGATACGCAGTATTTT. It encodes CASSPPGLAGGGADTQYF.

The rearrangement links TRBV6-5 to TRBJ1-5, with TRBD1 matching 9 bases. Germline V gene lookup returns CDR1 MNHEY and CDR2 SVGAGI. V lost 6 bases, J lost 7 bases, and 7 bases stayed unmatched. This CDR3 has 14 amino acids. This CDR3 is CASSYRDRDQPQHF. CDR3 in DNA: TGTGCCAGCAGCTACAGGGACAGGGACCAGCCCCAGCATTTT.

This chain connects TRBV11-3 to TRBJ2-1; 7 bases map to TRBD2. The ends lost 4 bases at V and 0 bases at J; junction bases unmatched: 9. Germline lookup yields CDR1 SGHNT and CDR2 YENEEA. This CDR3 comprises 17 residues. The CDR3, as DNA: TGTGCCAGCAGCTCCAGACTAGCAACAAGCTCCTACAATGAGCAGTTCTTC. Its translation is CASSSRLATSSYNEQFF.

The V gene is TRBV28, the J gene TRBJ2-1; tentative D call: TRBD2 (6 bases). The CDR3 consists of 12 residues. The V end lost 9 bases, the J end lost 8 bases, and 14 bases lay between the germline ends. The germline CDR1 and CDR2 sequences are MDHEN and SYDVKM. CDR3 bases: TGTGCCAGTGAAAGCGGGTTCGATGAGCAGTTCTTC. Translated, it gives CASESGFDEQFF.

The V gene is TRBV10-3, the J gene TRBJ1-3, with TRBD1 matching 7 bases. Trimming took 10 bases from V and 0 from J; bases not matched to a gene: 12. This CDR3 has 16 residues. Germline V gives CDR1 ENHRY, CDR2 SYGVKD. This CDR3 is CATFPGDSFSGNTIYF. The CDR3 DNA sequence: TGTGCCACATTTCCAGGGGACAGCTTCTCTGGAAACACCATATATTTT.

Only a few counts were recorded for this clone. The gene calls are TRBV5-6 and TRBJ1-2; D unclear. Trimming removed 4 bases at V and 7 bases at J, with 14 bases between. The CDR3 consists of 13 residues. Germline lookup yields CDR1 SGHDT and CDR2 YYEEEE. The CDR3 sequence: CASSQRSAGGYTF. CDR3 nucleotides: TGTGCCAGCAGCCAAAGGTCGGCGGGTGGCTACACCTTC. Supplemented by reference TRBV5-6 and TRBJ1-2, the full variable domain reads DAGVTQSPTHLIKTRGQQVTLRCSPKSGHDTVSWYQQALGQGPQFIFQYYEEEERQRGNFPDRFSGHQFPNYSSELNVNALLLGDSALYLCASSQRSAGGYTFGSGTRLTVV.